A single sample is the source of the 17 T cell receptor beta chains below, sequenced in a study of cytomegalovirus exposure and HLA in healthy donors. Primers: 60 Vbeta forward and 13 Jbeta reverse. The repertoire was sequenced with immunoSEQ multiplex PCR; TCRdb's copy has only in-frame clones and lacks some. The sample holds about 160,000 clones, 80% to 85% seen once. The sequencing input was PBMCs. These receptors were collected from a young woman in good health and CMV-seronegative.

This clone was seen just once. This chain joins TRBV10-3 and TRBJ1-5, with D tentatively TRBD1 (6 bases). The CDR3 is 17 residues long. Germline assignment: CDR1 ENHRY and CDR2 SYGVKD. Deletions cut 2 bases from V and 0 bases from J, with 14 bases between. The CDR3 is CAISESTGINSNQPQHF. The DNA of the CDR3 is TGTGCCATCAGTGAGAGCACAGGGATTAATAGCAATCAGCCCCAGCATTTT.

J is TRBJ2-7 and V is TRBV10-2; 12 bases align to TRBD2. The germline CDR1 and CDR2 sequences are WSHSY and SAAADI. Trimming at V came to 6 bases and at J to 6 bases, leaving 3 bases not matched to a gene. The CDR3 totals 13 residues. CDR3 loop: CASRTSGGGEQYF. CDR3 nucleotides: TGCGCCAGCAGGACTAGCGGGGGCGGCGAGCAGTACTTC.

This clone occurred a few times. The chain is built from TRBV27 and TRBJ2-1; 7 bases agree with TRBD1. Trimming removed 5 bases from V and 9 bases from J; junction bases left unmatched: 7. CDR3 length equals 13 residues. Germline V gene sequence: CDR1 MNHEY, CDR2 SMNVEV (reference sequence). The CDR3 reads CASSLWTGREQFF. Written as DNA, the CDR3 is TGTGCCAGCAGTCTGTGGACAGGACGTGAGCAGTTCTTC.

CDR3 amino acids: CASSFRGRIGYGYTF. In DNA, the CDR3 is TGTGCCAGCAGCTTCAGGGGGCGCATAGGCTATGGCTACACCTTC. The J gene is TRBJ1-2, the V gene TRBV11-2; 8 bases map to TRBD1. Germline V lookup: CDR1 SGHAT, CDR2 FQNNGV. The CDR3 consists of 15 residues. The V segment lost 3 bases and the J segment 4 bases; nucleotides outside the gene matches: 7.

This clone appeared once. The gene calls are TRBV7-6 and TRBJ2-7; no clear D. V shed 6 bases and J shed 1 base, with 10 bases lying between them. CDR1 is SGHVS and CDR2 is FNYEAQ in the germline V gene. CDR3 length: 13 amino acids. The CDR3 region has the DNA TGTGCCAGCAGTTTCTATACTTCCTACGAGCAGTACTTC. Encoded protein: CASSFYTSYEQYF. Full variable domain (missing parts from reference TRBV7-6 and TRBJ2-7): GAGVSQSPRYKVTKRGQDVALRCDPISGHVSLYWYRQALGQGPEFLTYFNYEAQQDKSGLPNDRFSAERPEGSISTLTIQRTEQRDSAMYRCASSFYTSYEQYFGPGTRLTVT.

The CDR3 loop is CASTIRYYNSPLHF. The CDR3, as DNA: TGTGCCAGCACGATCCGGTATTATAATTCACCCCTCCACTTT. This chain connects TRBV28 to TRBJ1-6; D is unresolved. Per germline, CDR1 MDHEN and CDR2 SYDVKM. Trimming took off 7 bases at V and 4 bases at J, with 11 bases between the two ends. The CDR3 totals 14 residues.

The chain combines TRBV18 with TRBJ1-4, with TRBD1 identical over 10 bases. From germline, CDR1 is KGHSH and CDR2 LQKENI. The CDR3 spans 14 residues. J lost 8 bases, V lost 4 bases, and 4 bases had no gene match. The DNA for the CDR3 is TGTGCCAGCTCACTGGGACAGGGGAACGAAAAACTGTTTTTT. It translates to CASSLGQGNEKLFF.

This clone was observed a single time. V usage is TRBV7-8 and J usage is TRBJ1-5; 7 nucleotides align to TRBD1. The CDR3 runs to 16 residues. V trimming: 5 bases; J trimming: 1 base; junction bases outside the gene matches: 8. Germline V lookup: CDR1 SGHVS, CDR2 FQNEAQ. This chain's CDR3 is CASSVEQGLSNQPQHF. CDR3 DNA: TGTGCCAGCAGCGTTGAACAGGGGTTAAGCAATCAGCCCCAGCATTTT.

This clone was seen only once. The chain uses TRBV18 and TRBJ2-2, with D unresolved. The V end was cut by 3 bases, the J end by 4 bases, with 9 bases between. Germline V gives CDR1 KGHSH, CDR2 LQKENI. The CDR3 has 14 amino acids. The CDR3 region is CASSPPLGTGELFF. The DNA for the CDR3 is TGTGCCAGCTCACCCCCTCTAGGCACCGGGGAGCTGTTTTTT.

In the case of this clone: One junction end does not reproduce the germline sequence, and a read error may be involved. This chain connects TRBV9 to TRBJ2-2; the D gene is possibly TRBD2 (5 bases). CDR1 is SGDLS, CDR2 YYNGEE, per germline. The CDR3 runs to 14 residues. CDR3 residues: CASRVTEYTGELVF. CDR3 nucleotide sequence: TGTGCCAGCAGGGTAACAGAATACACCGGGGAGCTGGTTTTT.

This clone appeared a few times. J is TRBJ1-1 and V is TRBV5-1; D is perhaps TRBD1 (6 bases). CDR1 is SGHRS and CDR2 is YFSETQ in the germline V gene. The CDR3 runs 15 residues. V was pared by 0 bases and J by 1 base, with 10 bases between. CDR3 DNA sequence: TGCGCCAGCAGCTTGGGGACAGCGGCGAACACTGAAGCTTTCTTT. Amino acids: CASSLGTAANTEAFF.

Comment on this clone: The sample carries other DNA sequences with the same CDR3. The CDR3 DNA reads as TGTGCCAGCAGCTTGGGGCGGAACACTGAAGCTTTCTTT. Translation gives CASSLGRNTEAFF. This chain joins TRBV7-2 and TRBJ1-1; D perhaps matches TRBD1 (5 bases). Germline CDR1 reads SGHTA; CDR2 reads FQGNSA. This CDR3 region has 13 residues. V was pared by 3 bases and J by 1 base, with 6 bases between. The variable domain in full, with the rest retrieved from reference TRBV7-2 and TRBJ1-1, is GAGVSQSPSNKVTEKGKDVELRCDPISGHTALYWYRQSLGQGLEFLIYFQGNSAPDKSGLPSDRFSAERTGGSVSTLTIQRTQQEDSAVYLCASSLGRNTEAFFGQGTRLTVV.

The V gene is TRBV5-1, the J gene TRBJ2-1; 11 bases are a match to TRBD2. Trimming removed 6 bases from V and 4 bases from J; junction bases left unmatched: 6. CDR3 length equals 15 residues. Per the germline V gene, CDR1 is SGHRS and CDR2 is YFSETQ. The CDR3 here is CASTDLAGGYNEQFF. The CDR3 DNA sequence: TGCGCCAGCACCGATCTAGCGGGGGGATACAATGAGCAGTTCTTC.

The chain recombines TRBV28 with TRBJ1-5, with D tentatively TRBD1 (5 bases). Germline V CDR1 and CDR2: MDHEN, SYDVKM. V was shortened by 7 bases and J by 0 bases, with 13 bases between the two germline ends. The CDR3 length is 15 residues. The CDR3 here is CASNRADTSNQPQHF. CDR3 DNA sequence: TGTGCCAGCAACCGGGCGGACACTAGCAATCAGCCCCAGCATTTT.

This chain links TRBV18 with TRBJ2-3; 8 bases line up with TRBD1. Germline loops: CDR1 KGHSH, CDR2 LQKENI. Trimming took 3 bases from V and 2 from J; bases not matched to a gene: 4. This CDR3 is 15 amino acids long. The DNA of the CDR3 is TGTGCCAGCTCACCTAGACAGGGGCCCACAGATACGCAGTATTTT. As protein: CASSPRQGPTDTQYF. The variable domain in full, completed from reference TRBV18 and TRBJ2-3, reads NAGVMQNPRHLVRRRGQEARLRCSPMKGHSHVYWYRQLPEEGLKFMVYLQKENIIDESGMPKERFSAEFPKEGPSILRIQQVVRGDSAAYFCASSPRQGPTDTQYFGPGTRLTVL.

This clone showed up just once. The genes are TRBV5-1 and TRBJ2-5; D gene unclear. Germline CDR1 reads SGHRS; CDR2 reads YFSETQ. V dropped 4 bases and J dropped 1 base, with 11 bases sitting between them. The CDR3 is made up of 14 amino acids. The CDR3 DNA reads TGCGCCAGCAGCCCTTATTCCCCCCAAGAGACCCAGTACTTC. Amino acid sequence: CASSPYSPQETQYF.

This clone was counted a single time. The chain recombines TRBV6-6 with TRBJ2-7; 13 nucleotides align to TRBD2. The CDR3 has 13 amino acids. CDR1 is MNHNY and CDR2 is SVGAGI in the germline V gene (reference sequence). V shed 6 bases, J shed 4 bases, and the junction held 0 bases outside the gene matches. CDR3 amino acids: CASRGLAGYEQYF. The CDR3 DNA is TGTGCCAGCAGGGGACTAGCGGGGTACGAGCAGTACTTC.